One and the same sample provided the 21 T cell receptor beta chains below, sequenced in a study of graft-versus-host responses after intestinal transplantation. Measured with immunoSEQ multiplex PCR; TCRdb has only the in-frame clones, and not every one. Of under 45,000 clones listed, approximately 95% are singletons. The specimen comprised PBMCs, sampled approximately 740 days after intestinal transplantation. Receptor source: a human patient who received an intestinal transplant, so some T cells may come from the graft donor.

The rearrangement uses TRBV9 and TRBJ2-7, with D uncertain. Germline CDR1 is SGDLS and CDR2 is YYNGEE. V was clipped by 2 bases and J by 4 bases, with 13 bases between them. This CDR3 has 14 amino acids. The CDR3 spells CASSVADDKYEQYF. DNA for the CDR3: TGTGCCAGCAGCGTCGCCGACGACAAGTACGAGCAGTACTTC.

The V and J genes are TRBV30 and TRBJ2-7; D not resolved. CDR3 length: 12 residues. The V and J ends lost 0 bases and 1 base respectively, with 4 bases between them. Germline CDR1 GTSNPN, CDR2 SVGIG (reference sequence). Here the CDR3 reads CAWSVFSYEQYF. Here the CDR3 DNA reads TGTGCCTGGAGTGTGTTTTCCTACGAGCAGTACTTC.

The V call is TRBV5-6, the J call TRBJ2-1; D unclear. V was pared by 4 bases and J by 0 bases, with 17 bases between. The germline gives CDR1 SGHDT, CDR2 YYEEEE. The CDR3 sequence is 17 residues long. This CDR3 reads CASSHRILISSYNEQFF. The CDR3 bases are TGTGCCAGCAGCCACCGCATCTTGATCAGCTCCTACAATGAGCAGTTCTTC.

The chain employs TRBV11-2 and TRBJ2-7; D call uncertain. V was trimmed by 7 bases and J by 4 bases, leaving 17 bases between them. Germline V gene sequence: CDR1 SGHAT, CDR2 FQNNGV. The CDR3 length is 14 residues. DNA of the CDR3: TGTGCCAGCATGCCTTCCCGGACGCTATACGAGCAGTACTTC. Amino acid sequence: CASMPSRTLYEQYF.

This chain's CDR3 is CASSGLAVSSEQYF. CDR3 nucleotide sequence: TGTGCCAGCAGCGGGCTAGCGGTGTCAAGCGAGCAGTACTTC. This sequence joins TRBV27 and TRBJ2-7; 7 bases agree with TRBD2. Germline V gene data show CDR1 as MNHEY and CDR2 as SMNVEV (reference sequence). The CDR3 has 14 residues. V lost 6 bases, J lost 6 bases, and 11 bases stayed unmatched.

The V and J genes are TRBV18 and TRBJ2-5; D call uncertain. Germline V gene lookup returns CDR1 KGHSH and CDR2 LQKENI. Deletions cut 5 bases from V and 5 bases from J, with 6 bases between. The length of the CDR3 is 11 residues. The CDR3, as DNA: TGTGCCAGCTCAACGGCGGAGACCCAGTACTTC. Translated: CASSTAETQYF.

The chain carries TRBV7-3 and TRBJ1-1; 7 positions agree with TRBD1. Germline loops: CDR1 SGHTA, CDR2 FQGTGA. The CDR3 contains 15 residues. The ends lost 3 bases at V and 1 base at J; junction bases unmatched: 5. The CDR3 region has the DNA TGTGCCAGCAGCTTGTCCGGGACAGAGAACACTGAAGCTTTCTTT. This sequence encodes CASSLSGTENTEAFF.

The sample holds one count of this clone. At one of its ends the junction is not consistent with the germline gene, which may arise from a read error. The chain is built from TRBV5-1 and TRBJ2-7; no definite D call. CDR1 and CDR2 (germline): SGHRS, YFSETQ. The CDR3 length is 13 residues. The CDR3: CASSLQMTYEQYF. DNA for the CDR3: TGTGCCAGCAGCCTCCAGATGACCTACGAGCAGTACTTC.

The rearrangement uses TRBV9 and TRBJ1-2, with a tentative D call TRBD1 (5 bases). This CDR3 is 15 amino acids long. The V end lost 0 bases, the J end lost 5 bases, and 14 bases lay between the germline ends. CDR1 and CDR2 (germline): SGDLS, YYNGEE. CDR3 sequence reads: CASSVEVGTEYGYTF. For the CDR3, the DNA is TGTGCCAGCAGCGTAGAAGTTGGGACGGAGTATGGCTACACCTTC.

The V and J genes are TRBV2 and TRBJ2-2, with TRBD2 matching over 11 bases. The CDR3 is 16 residues long. The J segment lost 7 bases and the V segment lost 7 bases, leaving 11 bases of the junction unmatched. Germline assignment: CDR1 SNHLY and CDR2 FYNNEI. The CDR3 sequence: CASTLTVAGGFGELFF. The CDR3, as DNA: TGTGCCAGCACCCTTACCGTAGCGGGAGGGTTCGGGGAGCTGTTTTTT.

The CDR3 is CASSEAGLAGGVETQYF. The CDR3 DNA reads TGTGCCAGCAGTGAAGCCGGACTAGCGGGAGGCGTAGAGACCCAGTACTTC. The rearrangement joins TRBV2 to TRBJ2-5, with 14 positions matching TRBD2. There are 17 residues in the CDR3. Unmatched junction bases numbered 4, after V lost 0 bases and J lost 4 bases. CDR1 and CDR2 (germline): SNHLY, FYNNEI.

The chain is built from TRBV29-1 and TRBJ1-3, with 7 bases matching TRBD1. The V gene's germline CDR1 is SQVTM and CDR2 ANQGSEA. The J segment lost 2 bases and the V segment lost 3 bases, leaving 1 base of the junction unmatched. The length of the CDR3 is 13 residues. The CDR3 region is CSVEGTAGNTIYF. CDR3 in DNA: TGCAGCGTTGAGGGGACAGCTGGAAACACCATATATTTT.

The chain joins TRBV13 to TRBJ1-4; unclear D gene. V lost 3 bases and J lost 3, with 5 bases in between. This CDR3 has 13 amino acids. Germline loops: CDR1 PRHDT, CDR2 FYEKMQ (reference sequence). In DNA form, the CDR3 reads TGTGCCAGCAGCTTCCAGGCTAATGAAAAACTGTTTTTT. Translation gives CASSFQANEKLFF.

This chain joins TRBV7-9 and TRBJ2-3, with D tentatively TRBD2 (5 bases). The CDR3 consists of 15 residues. Germline loops: CDR1 SEHNR, CDR2 FQNEAQ (reference sequence). Trimming shortened V by 6 bases and J by 4 bases, and 17 bases separated the two germline ends. CDR3 residues: CASRPVTGSADTQYF. The CDR3 nucleotides read TGTGCCAGCAGGCCGGTTACGGGGAGTGCAGATACGCAGTATTTT.

This clone was seen only once. This chain connects TRBV11-2 to TRBJ1-1; D is uncertain. The CDR3 loop spans 12 amino acids. Germline V gives CDR1 SGHAT, CDR2 FQNNGV. The germline V and J ends were trimmed by 1 base and 5 bases, with 5 bases remaining between them. The CDR3: CASSLVVTEAFF. The CDR3 nucleotides read TGTGCCAGCAGCTTAGTGGTAACTGAAGCTTTCTTT. Drawing the rest from reference TRBV11-2 and TRBJ1-1, the complete variable domain is EAGVAQSPRYKIIEKRQSVAFWCNPISGHATLYWYQQILGQGPKLLIQFQNNGVVDDSQLPKDRFSAERLKGVDSTLKIQPAKLEDSAVYLCASSLVVTEAFFGQGTRLTVV.

This chain uses TRBV10-3 with TRBJ1-6, with 9 bases lining up with TRBD1. Germline-derived CDR1 and CDR2 are ENHRY and SYGVKD. CDR3 length: 13 residues. V shed 8 bases, J shed 7 bases, and the junction held 3 bases outside the gene matches. For the CDR3, the DNA is TGTGCCATCCGGGGGACAGGGAATTCACCCCTCCACTTT. Encoded protein: CAIRGTGNSPLHF.

The J gene is TRBJ2-7, the V gene TRBV6-1, with D uncertain. CDR3 length equals 11 residues. V dropped 2 bases and J dropped 3 bases, with 2 bases sitting between them. CDR1 and CDR2 from the germline V gene are MNHNS and SASEGT. The CDR3 reads CASSEIYEQYF. Here the CDR3 DNA reads TGTGCCAGCAGTGAAATCTACGAGCAGTACTTC.

This rearrangement joins TRBV6-5 to TRBJ1-6; 9 bases are a match to TRBD1. This CDR3 is 15 amino acids long. With V trimmed by 0 bases and J by 9 bases, 3 bases remained unmatched. Germline V gene data show CDR1 as MNHEY and CDR2 as SVGAGI. The CDR3 protein is CASSYSGTGFSPLHF. Here the CDR3 DNA reads TGTGCCAGCAGTTACTCCGGGACAGGGTTTTCACCCCTCCACTTT.

This clone appeared once. V gene TRBV6-5 combines with J gene TRBJ2-5; 9 bases match TRBD2. Germline assignment: CDR1 MNHEY and CDR2 SVGAGI. The ends lost 7 bases at V and 5 bases at J; junction bases unmatched: 11. This CDR3 is 15 amino acids long. CDR3 loop: CASMIFSGSSETQYF. The CDR3 DNA reads as TGTGCCAGCATGATCTTTAGCGGGAGTAGTGAGACCCAGTACTTC.

J is TRBJ1-2 and V is TRBV14, with TRBD1 identical over 8 bases. Trimming at V came to 0 bases and at J to 2 bases, leaving 2 bases not matched to a gene. The germline gives CDR1 SGHDN, CDR2 FVKESK. The length of the CDR3 is 15 residues. The CDR3 DNA reads TGTGCCAGCAGCCAAGAACCAGGGGGCAACTATGGCTACACCTTC. Translating gives CASSQEPGGNYGYTF.

This clone was observed once. J is TRBJ2-1 and V is TRBV5-4; 9 nucleotides line up with TRBD2. The CDR3 covers 15 residues. Trimming at V came to 5 bases and at J to 9 bases, leaving 12 bases not matched to a gene. The germline CDR1 and CDR2 sequences are SGHNT and YYREEE (reference sequence). CDR3 amino acids: CASSQTSGPLSEQFF. CDR3 sequence (DNA): TGTGCCAGCAGTCAGACTAGCGGACCCCTTAGTGAGCAGTTCTTC.